The 9 T cell receptor beta chains reported below all come from one sample, sequenced in a study of response to subunit inactivated influenza vaccine. TCRdb independently ran MiXCR on the RT-PCR reads; one entry per CDR3 protein. The sample lists more than 600,000 distinct CDR3 sequences, approximately 17% occurring once. The specimen was PBMCs from blood, collected 4 to 6 days after vaccination. These receptors were obtained from a man in his fifties who received an inactivated influenza vaccine.

This clonotype was recorded a few times. CDR3: CSGAAGGTYNEQFF. The CDR3 DNA sequence: TGCAGTGGGGCCGCCGGGGGGACCTACAATGAGCAGTTCTTC. This chain uses TRBV20-1 with TRBJ2-1, with 7 bases aligning to TRBD2. The germline CDR1 and CDR2 sequences are DFQATT and SNEGSKA (reference sequence). The length of the CDR3 is 14 residues. Trimming cost V 7 bases and J 2 bases; bases outside gene matches: 8.

This rearrangement joins TRBV30 to TRBJ2-1, with D perhaps matching TRBD2 (6 bases). The germline V and J ends were trimmed by 7 bases and 3 bases, with 19 bases remaining between them. CDR1 and CDR2 from the germline V gene are GTSNPN and SVGIG (reference sequence). CDR3 size: 15 residues. CDR3 coding DNA: TGTGCCTACCTCCCTATGGCGGGAATCTACAATGAGCAGTTCTTC. Amino acids: CAYLPMAGIYNEQFF.

This clonotype was detected only a few times. The chain couples TRBV5-8 to TRBJ1-4, with D perhaps TRBD1 (5 bases). Trimming took off 2 bases at V and 8 bases at J, with 13 bases between the two ends. The CDR3 is made up of 14 amino acids. The germline CDR1 and CDR2 sequences are SGHTS and YDEGEE. In DNA form, the CDR3 reads TGTGCCAGCAGCTTAAGCGGGGGGAGCGAAAAACTGTTTTTT. Translated, it gives CASSLSGGSEKLFF.

In this sample, this clonotype turned up many times. The gene calls are TRBV20-1 and TRBJ1-1; TRBD1 matches 7 bases. The CDR3 loop spans 15 amino acids. CDR1 is DFQATT and CDR2 is SNEGSKA in the germline V gene (reference sequence). V lost 0 bases and J lost 1; bases outside the gene matches: 5. The CDR3 DNA reads TGCAGTGCTAGAGACACCGGGACAGCGAACACTGAAGCTTTCTTT. This gives the protein CSARDTGTANTEAFF.

This clonotype was counted ten times or more. This chain links TRBV24-1 with TRBJ2-7; D not resolved. Trimming stripped 4 bases from V and 4 bases from J, with 4 bases between. Germline CDR1 reads KGHDR; CDR2 reads SFDVKD. The CDR3 runs 11 residues. The chain's CDR3 is CATSEGYEQYF. CDR3 sequence (DNA): TGTGCCACCAGTGAGGGTTACGAGCAGTACTTC.

This clonotype has a handful of counts. The rearrangement joins TRBV7-6 to TRBJ2-3; D gene uncertain. V lost 4 bases, J lost 2 bases, and 13 bases lay in between. The CDR3 runs 15 residues. Germline-derived CDR1 and CDR2 are SGHVS and FNYEAQ. CDR3 coding DNA: TGTGCCAGCAGCTCCTTAATAGAGGCCACAGATACGCAGTATTTT. Translated, it gives CASSSLIEATDTQYF.

This clonotype was observed a handful of times. V usage is TRBV6-6 and J usage is TRBJ2-1; a possible D gene is TRBD2 (5 bases). This CDR3 spans 12 amino acids. Trimming pared 5 bases from V and 12 bases from J, leaving 14 bases between. The germline gives CDR1 MNHNY, CDR2 SVGAGI (reference sequence). In nucleotides, the CDR3 is TGTGCCAGCAGTGTCGGACTTCCCCGGCAGTTCTTC. Amino acids: CASSVGLPRQFF.

There are a few counts of this clonotype. V gene TRBV4-2 combines with J gene TRBJ1-6, with a tentative D call TRBD1 (5 bases). Germline V gene sequence: CDR1 LGHNA, CDR2 YNFKEQ. V lost 0 bases and J lost 6, with 9 bases in between. The CDR3 is made up of 15 amino acids. CDR3 sequence (DNA): TGTGCCAGCAGCCAAGATAGCAGGGTTAATTCACCCCTCCACTTT. This translates into CASSQDSRVNSPLHF.

This clonotype was counted a few times. This chain connects TRBV4-3 to TRBJ1-2; 9 nucleotides match TRBD1. The CDR3 loop spans 13 amino acids. Germline CDR1 reads LGHNA; CDR2 reads YSLEER. V trimming: 2 bases; J trimming: 8 bases; junction bases outside the gene matches: 3. The DNA for the CDR3 is TGCGCCAGCAGCCAACCGGACAGGGGAGGCTACACCTTC. Protein sequence: CASSQPDRGGYTF.